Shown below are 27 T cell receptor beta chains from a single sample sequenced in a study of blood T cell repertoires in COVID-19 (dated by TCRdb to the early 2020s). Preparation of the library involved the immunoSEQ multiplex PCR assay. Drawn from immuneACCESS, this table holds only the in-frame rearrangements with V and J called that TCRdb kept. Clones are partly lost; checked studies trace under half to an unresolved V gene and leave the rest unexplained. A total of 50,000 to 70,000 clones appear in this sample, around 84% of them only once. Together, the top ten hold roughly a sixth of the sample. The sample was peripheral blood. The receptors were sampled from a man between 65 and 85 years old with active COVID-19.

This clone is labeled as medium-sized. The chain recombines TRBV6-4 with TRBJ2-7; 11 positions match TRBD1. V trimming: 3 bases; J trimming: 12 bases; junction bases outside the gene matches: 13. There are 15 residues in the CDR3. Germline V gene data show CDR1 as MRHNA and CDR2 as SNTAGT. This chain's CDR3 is CASSESTDRGLQRYF. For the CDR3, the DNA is TGTGCCAGCAGTGAGTCAACGGACAGGGGGCTACAGCGGTACTTC.

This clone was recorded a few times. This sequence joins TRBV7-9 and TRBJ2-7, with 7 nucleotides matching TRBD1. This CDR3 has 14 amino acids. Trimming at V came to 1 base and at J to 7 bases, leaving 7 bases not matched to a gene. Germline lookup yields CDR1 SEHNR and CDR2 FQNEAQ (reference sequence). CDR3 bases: TGTGCCAGCAGCTTAGAGGGGGCCTTAGGAGAGCAGTACTTC. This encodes CASSLEGALGEQYF.

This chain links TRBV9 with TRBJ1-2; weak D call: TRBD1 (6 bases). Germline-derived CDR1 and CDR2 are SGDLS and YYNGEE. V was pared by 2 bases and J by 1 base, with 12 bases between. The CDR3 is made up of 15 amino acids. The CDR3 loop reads CASSVQTGSNYGYTF. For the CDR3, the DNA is TGTGCCAGCAGCGTTCAAACAGGGAGTAACTATGGCTACACCTTC. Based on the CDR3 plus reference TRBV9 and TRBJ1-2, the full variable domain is DSGVTQTPKHLITATGQRVTLRCSPRSGDLSVYWYQQSLDQGLQFLIQYYNGEERAKGNILERFSAQQFPDLHSELNLSSLELGDSALYFCASSVQTGSNYGYTFGSGTRLTVV.

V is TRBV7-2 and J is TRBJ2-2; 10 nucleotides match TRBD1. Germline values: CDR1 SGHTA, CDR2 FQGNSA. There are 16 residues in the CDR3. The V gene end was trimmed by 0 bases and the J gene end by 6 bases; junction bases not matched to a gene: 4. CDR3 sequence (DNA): TGTGCCAGCAGCTTAGCGGGGACAGGGGTTCCCGGGGAGCTGTTTTTT. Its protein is CASSLAGTGVPGELFF.

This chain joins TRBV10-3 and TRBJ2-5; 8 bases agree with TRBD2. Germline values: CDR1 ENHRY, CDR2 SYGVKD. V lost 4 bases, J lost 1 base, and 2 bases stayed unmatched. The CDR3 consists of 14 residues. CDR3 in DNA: TGTGCCATCAGTGGGACTAGCAGCCAAGAGACCCAGTACTTC. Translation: CAISGTSSQETQYF.

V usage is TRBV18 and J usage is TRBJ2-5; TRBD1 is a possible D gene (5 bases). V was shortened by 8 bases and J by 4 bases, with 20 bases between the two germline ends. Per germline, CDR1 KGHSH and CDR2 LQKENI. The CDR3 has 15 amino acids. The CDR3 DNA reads TGTGCCAGCCAAAGAAGGAACCAGGGCGGAGAGACCCAGTACTTC. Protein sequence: CASQRRNQGGETQYF.

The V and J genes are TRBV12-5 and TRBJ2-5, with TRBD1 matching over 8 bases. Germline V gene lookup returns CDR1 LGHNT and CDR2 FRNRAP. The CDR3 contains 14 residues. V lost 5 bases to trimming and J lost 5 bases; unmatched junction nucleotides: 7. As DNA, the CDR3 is TGTGCTAGTGGTGCTTCAGGGGGCGAGGAGACCCAGTACTTC. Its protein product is CASGASGGEETQYF.

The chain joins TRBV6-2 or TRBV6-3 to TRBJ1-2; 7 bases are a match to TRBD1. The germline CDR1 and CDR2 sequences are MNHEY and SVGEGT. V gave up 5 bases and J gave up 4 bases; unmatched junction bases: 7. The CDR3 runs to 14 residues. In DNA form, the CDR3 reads TGTGCCAGCAGTCCAGCAGGGACAGTCTATGGCTACACCTTC. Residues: CASSPAGTVYGYTF.

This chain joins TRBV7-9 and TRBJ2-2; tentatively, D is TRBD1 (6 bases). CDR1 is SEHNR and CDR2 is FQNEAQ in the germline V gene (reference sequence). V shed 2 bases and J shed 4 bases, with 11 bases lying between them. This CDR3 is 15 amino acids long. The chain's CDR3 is CASSLRIGGTGELFF. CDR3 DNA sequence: TGTGCCAGCAGCTTACGCATAGGGGGCACCGGGGAGCTGTTTTTT.

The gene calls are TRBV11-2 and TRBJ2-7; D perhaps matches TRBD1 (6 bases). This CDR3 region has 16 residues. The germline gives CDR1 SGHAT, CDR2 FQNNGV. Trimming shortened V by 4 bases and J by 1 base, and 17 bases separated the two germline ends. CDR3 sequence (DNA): TGTGCCAGCAGCTCCTTACAGGGAAGCGGTTCCTACGAGCAGTACTTC. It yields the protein CASSSLQGSGSYEQYF. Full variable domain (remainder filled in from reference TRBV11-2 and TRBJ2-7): EAGVAQSPRYKIIEKRQSVAFWCNPISGHATLYWYQQILGQGPKLLIQFQNNGVVDDSQLPKDRFSAERLKGVDSTLKIQPAKLEDSAVYLCASSSLQGSGSYEQYFGPGTRLTVT.

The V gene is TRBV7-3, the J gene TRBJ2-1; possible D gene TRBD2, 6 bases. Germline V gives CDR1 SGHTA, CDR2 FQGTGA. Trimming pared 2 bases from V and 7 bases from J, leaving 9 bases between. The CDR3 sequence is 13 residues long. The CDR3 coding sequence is TGTGCCAGCAGCTTAGACGGGGGTAATGAGCAGTTCTTC. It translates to CASSLDGGNEQFF. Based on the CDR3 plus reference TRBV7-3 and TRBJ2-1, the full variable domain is GAGVSQTPSNKVTEKGKYVELRCDPISGHTALYWYRQSLGQGPEFLIYFQGTGAADDSGLPNDRFFAVRPEGSVSTLKIQRTERGDSAVYLCASSLDGGNEQFFGPGTRLTVL.

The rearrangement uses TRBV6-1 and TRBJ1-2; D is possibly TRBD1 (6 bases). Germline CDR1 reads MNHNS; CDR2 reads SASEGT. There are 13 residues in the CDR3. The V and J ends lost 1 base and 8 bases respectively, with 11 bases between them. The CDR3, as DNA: TGTGCCAGCAGTGAAGACAGGGTCTCCGGCTACACCTTC. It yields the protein CASSEDRVSGYTF.

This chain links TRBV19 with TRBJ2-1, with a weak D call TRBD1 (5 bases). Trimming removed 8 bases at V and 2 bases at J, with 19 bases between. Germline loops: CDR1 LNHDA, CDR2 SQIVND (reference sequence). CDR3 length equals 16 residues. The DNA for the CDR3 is TGTGCCAGTGCCCTTGGGGCCACGGGCGCCTACAATGAGCAGTTCTTC. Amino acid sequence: CASALGATGAYNEQFF.

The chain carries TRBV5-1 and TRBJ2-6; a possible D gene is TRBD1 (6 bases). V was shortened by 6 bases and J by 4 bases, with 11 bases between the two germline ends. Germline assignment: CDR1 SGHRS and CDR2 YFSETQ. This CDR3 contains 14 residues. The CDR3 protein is CASKTGTGANVLTF. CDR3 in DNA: TGCGCCAGCAAAACAGGGACCGGGGCCAACGTCCTGACTTTC.

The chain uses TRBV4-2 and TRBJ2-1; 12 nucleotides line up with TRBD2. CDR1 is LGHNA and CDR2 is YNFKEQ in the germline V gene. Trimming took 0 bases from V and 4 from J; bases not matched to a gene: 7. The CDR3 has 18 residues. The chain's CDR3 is CASSQDIAGLAGYNEQFF. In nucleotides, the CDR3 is TGTGCCAGCAGCCAAGATATCGCTGGACTAGCGGGATACAATGAGCAGTTCTTC.

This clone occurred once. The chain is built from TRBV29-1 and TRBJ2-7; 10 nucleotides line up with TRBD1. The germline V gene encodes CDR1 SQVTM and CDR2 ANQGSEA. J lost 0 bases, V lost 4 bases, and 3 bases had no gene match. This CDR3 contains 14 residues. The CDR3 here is CSVGGQGLSYEQYF. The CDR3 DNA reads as TGCAGCGTTGGGGGACAGGGGCTCTCCTACGAGCAGTACTTC.

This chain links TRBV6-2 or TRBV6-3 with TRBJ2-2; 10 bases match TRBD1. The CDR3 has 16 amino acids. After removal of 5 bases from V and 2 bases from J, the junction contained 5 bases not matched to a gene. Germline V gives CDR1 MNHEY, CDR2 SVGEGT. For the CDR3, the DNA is TGTGCCAGCAGTGGTGGGACAGGGGCAAACACCGGGGAGCTGTTTTTT. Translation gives CASSGGTGANTGELFF.

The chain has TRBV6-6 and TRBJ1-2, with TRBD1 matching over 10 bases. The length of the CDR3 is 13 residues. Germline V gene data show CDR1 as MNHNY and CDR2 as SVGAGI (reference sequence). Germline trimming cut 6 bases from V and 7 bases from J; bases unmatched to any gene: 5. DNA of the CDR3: TGTGCCAGCAGCCGGGGGACAGGGGCTGGCTACACCTTC. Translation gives CASSRGTGAGYTF.

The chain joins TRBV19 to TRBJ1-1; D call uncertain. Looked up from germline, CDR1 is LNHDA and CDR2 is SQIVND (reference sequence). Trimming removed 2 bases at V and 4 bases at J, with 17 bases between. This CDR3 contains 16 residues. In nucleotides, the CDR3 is TGTGCCAGTAGTATAAGGTCGGGTGCCGGCGGCACTGAAGCTTTCTTT. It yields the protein CASSIRSGAGGTEAFF.

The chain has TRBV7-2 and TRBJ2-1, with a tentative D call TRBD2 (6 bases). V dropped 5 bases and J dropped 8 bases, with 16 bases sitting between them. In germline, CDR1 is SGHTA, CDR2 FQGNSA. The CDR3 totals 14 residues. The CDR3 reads CASSPERGAHEQFF. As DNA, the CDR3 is TGTGCCAGCAGCCCCGAGCGCGGGGCCCATGAGCAGTTCTTC.

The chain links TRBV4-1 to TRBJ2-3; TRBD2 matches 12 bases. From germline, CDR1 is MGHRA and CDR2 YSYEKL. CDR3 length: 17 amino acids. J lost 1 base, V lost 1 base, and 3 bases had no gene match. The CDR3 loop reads CASSQVRLAGGTDTQYF. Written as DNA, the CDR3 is TGCGCCAGCAGCCAAGTCAGACTAGCGGGAGGCACAGATACGCAGTATTTT.

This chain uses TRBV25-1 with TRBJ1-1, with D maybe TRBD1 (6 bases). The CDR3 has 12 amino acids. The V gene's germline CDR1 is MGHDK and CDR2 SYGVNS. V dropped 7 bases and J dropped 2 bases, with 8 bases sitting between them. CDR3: CASNRENTEAFF. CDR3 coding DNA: TGTGCCAGCAACAGGGAAAACACTGAAGCTTTCTTT.

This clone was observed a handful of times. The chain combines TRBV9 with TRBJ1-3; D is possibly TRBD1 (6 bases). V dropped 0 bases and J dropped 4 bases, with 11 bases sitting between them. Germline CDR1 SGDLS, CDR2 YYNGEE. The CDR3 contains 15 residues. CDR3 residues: CASSVGTGSGNTIYF. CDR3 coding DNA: TGTGCCAGCAGCGTAGGAACAGGGAGCGGAAACACCATATATTTT.

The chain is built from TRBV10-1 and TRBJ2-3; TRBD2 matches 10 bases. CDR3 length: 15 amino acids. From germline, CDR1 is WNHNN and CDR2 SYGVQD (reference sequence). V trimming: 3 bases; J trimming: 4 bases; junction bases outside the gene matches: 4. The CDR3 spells CASSESGRAADTQYF. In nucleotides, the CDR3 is TGCGCCAGCAGTGAAAGCGGGAGGGCGGCAGATACGCAGTATTTT.

In DNA form, the CDR3 reads TGCGCCAGCAGCTTGGGCGGGACAGCTGCAACTAATGAAAAACTGTTTTTT. Translated: CASSLGGTAATNEKLFF. This chain connects TRBV5-1 to TRBJ1-4; 7 bases agree with TRBD1. The CDR3 spans 17 residues. Germline CDR1 reads SGHRS; CDR2 reads YFSETQ. J lost 0 bases, V lost 0 bases, and 5 bases had no gene match.

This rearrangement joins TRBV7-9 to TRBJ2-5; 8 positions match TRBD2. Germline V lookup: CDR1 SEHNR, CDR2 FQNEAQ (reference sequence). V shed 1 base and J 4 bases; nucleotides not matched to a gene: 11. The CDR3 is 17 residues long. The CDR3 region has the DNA TGTGCCAGCAGCTTAGTTTCGAGCGGGAGTGGTGGAGAGACCCAGTACTTC. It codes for CASSLVSSGSGGETQYF. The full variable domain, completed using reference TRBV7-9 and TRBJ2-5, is DTGVSQNPRHKITKRGQNVTFRCDPISEHNRLYWYRQTLGQGPEFLTYFQNEAQLEKSRLLSDRFSAERPKGSFSTLEIQRTEQGDSAMYLCASSLVSSGSGGETQYFGPGTRLLVL.

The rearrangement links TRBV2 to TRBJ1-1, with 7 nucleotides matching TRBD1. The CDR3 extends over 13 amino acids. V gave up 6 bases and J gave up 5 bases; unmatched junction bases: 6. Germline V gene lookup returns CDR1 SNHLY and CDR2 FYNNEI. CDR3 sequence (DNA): TGTGCCAGCAGCGTGACAGGGCGGACTGAAGCTTTCTTT. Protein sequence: CASSVTGRTEAFF.